This is a list of T cell receptor beta chains from one sample in a study of cytomegalovirus exposure and HLA in healthy donors. Repertoires were generated with immunoSEQ multiplex PCR, while TCRdb's copy carries only in-frame clones and drops some. The sample lists roughly 100,000 clones, over 70% occurring once. Input material: PBMCs. These TCRs come from a woman aged 40 to 55 in good health and CMV-seropositive. CDR3s include the opening cysteine and the closing phenylalanine or tryptophan. Each record gives: clone size, D gene, V gene, J gene, CDR3 protein, CDR3 DNA. D genes are given only for firm matches. Expanded clones are given a class, and other clones once, few, many or no size at all.

size: -; D: TRBD1; V: TRBV7-9; J: TRBJ1-6; CDR3: CASSLQGASSPLHF; DNA: TGTGCCAGCAGCTTACAGGGGGCGAGTTCACCCCTCCACTTT
size: -; D: TRBD1; V: TRBV5-1; J: TRBJ1-2; CDR3: CASSLEGTGLPYGYTF; DNA: TGCGCCAGCAGCTTGGAAGGGACAGGTTTGCCCTATGGCTACACCTTC
size: once; D: -; V: TRBV7-3; J: TRBJ1-1; CDR3: CASSLQGSDTEAFF; DNA: TGTGCCAGCAGCTTACAGGGGAGTGACACTGAAGCTTTCTTT
size: -; D: -; V: TRBV5-1; J: TRBJ1-4; CDR3: CASPAGGAANEKLFF; DNA: TGCGCCAGCCCCGCGGGGGGGGCGGCTAATGAAAAACTGTTTTTT
size: -; D: TRBD2; V: TRBV5-1; J: TRBJ2-1; CDR3: CASSLGAGGQDAFF; DNA: TGCGCCAGCAGCTTGGGAGCGGGAGGGCAGGACGCGTTCTTC
size: -; D: -; V: TRBV6-4; J: TRBJ2-1; CDR3: CATKRERFGEQFF; DNA: TGTGCCACAAAACGGGAACGGTTCGGTGAGCAGTTCTTC
size: -; D: -; V: TRBV11-3; J: TRBJ2-7; CDR3: CASSLMSGVKYF; DNA: TGTGCCAGCAGCTTAATGTCCGGGGTGAAGTACTTC
size: -; D: -; V: TRBV6-4; J: TRBJ1-2; CDR3: CASSDPQKRDYGYTF; DNA: TGTGCCAGCAGTGACCCACAGAAGAGGGACTATGGCTACACCTTC
size: -; D: -; V: TRBV10-3; J: TRBJ1-1; CDR3: CAIRRANTEAFF; DNA: TGTGCCATCAGGCGGGCGAACACTGAAGCTTTCTTT
size: few; D: TRBD2; V: TRBV4-3; J: TRBJ2-3; CDR3: CASSQTSGGTTDTQYF; DNA: TGCGCCAGCAGCCAAACTAGCGGGGGGACCACAGATACGCAGTATTTT
size: -; D: TRBD1; V: TRBV5-1; J: TRBJ1-1; CDR3: CASSSGTDLAEAFF; DNA: TGCGCCAGCAGCTCTGGGACAGATCTAGCGGAAGCTTTCTTT
size: few; D: -; V: TRBV2; J: TRBJ1-4; CDR3: CASGPEQYEKLFF; DNA: TGTGCCAGCGGTCCTGAGCAATATGAAAAACTGTTTTTT
size: medium-sized; D: TRBD1; V: TRBV11-2; J: TRBJ2-3; CDR3: CASSQGQGEWDTQYF; DNA: TGTGCCAGCAGCCAGGGACAGGGGGAATGGGATACGCAGTATTTT
size: -; D: -; V: TRBV11-2; J: TRBJ2-7; CDR3: CAIRAPGSPYEQYF; DNA: TGTGCCATCCGTGCCCCCGGGTCTCCCTACGAGCAGTACTTC
size: -; D: -; V: TRBV27; J: TRBJ2-7; CDR3: CASSLFAAGNSYEQYF; DNA: TGTGCCAGCAGTTTATTCGCGGCGGGAAACTCCTACGAGCAGTACTTC
size: medium-sized; D: -; V: TRBV4-3; J: TRBJ2-2; CDR3: CASSPGLGGNTGELFF; DNA: TGCGCCAGCAGCCCAGGACTGGGGGGTAACACCGGGGAGCTGTTTTTT
size: -; D: -; V: TRBV4-1; J: TRBJ1-1; CDR3: CASSQDWGRGAFF; DNA: TGCGCCAGCAGCCAAGATTGGGGTAGAGGGGCTTTCTTT
size: -; D: TRBD1; V: TRBV5-6; J: TRBJ2-5; CDR3: CASEDLGQGGIQETQYF; DNA: TGTGCCAGCGAAGATCTGGGACAGGGGGGAATTCAAGAGACCCAGTACTTC
size: -; D: -; V: TRBV11-1; J: TRBJ2-4; CDR3: CASSFLRGAAKNIQYF; DNA: TGTGCCAGCAGCTTCCTCAGGGGTGCAGCCAAAAACATTCAGTACTTC
size: -; D: TRBD2; V: TRBV5-1; J: TRBJ2-1; CDR3: CASMGGSGRHTYNEQFF; DNA: TGCGCCAGCATGGGCGGTAGCGGGAGGCACACCTACAATGAGCAGTTCTTC
size: -; D: -; V: TRBV9; J: TRBJ1-2; CDR3: CASSVAGGRGYGYTF; DNA: TGTGCCAGCAGCGTAGCTGGAGGGAGGGGGTATGGCTACACCTTC
size: -; D: -; V: TRBV5-6; J: TRBJ2-6; CDR3: CASSLTGLDGANVLTF; DNA: TGTGCCAGCAGCTTAACAGGGCTGGATGGGGCCAACGTCCTGACTTTC
size: -; D: TRBD2; V: TRBV6-6; J: TRBJ2-3; CDR3: CASSYSASGSTDTQYF; DNA: TGTGCCAGCAGTTACTCGGCTAGCGGTTCCACAGATACGCAGTATTTT
size: -; D: -; V: TRBV5-6; J: TRBJ2-7; CDR3: CASSLFRGEQYF; DNA: TGTGCCAGCAGCTTGTTCAGGGGCGAGCAGTACTTC
size: -; D: -; V: TRBV28; J: TRBJ2-5; CDR3: CASSFGLPREEGQRETQYF; DNA: TGTGCCAGCAGTTTCGGTCTGCCCAGGGAGGAGGGACAGAGGGAGACCCAGTACTTC
size: -; D: -; V: TRBV6-6; J: TRBJ2-5; CDR3: CASSYSWGAQETQYF; DNA: TGTGCCAGCAGTTACTCGTGGGGAGCCCAAGAGACCCAGTACTTC
size: -; D: -; V: TRBV5-1; J: TRBJ2-7; CDR3: CASSLDRVYEQYF; DNA: TGCGCCAGCAGCTTGGACAGAGTCTACGAGCAGTACTTC
size: -; D: TRBD2; V: TRBV5-4; J: TRBJ2-7; CDR3: CASSYAGTSNPYEQYF; DNA: TGTGCCAGCAGCTACGCCGGGACTAGCAACCCCTACGAGCAGTACTTC
size: -; D: -; V: TRBV21-1; J: TRBJ2-5; CDR3: CASSHLTGLETQYF; DNA: TGTGCCAGCAGCCACTTGACAGGGTTGGAGACCCAGTACTTC
size: -; D: -; V: TRBV7-9; J: TRBJ2-7; CDR3: CASSPVGLLSYEQYF; DNA: TGTGCCAGCAGCCCCGTGGGACTCCTCTCCTACGAGCAGTACTTC
size: -; D: -; V: TRBV11-2; J: TRBJ2-7; CDR3: CASSFGGGGYEQYF; DNA: TGTGCCAGCAGCTTTGGGGGAGGGGGCTACGAGCAGTACTTC
size: -; D: TRBD1; V: TRBV5-6; J: TRBJ1-5; CDR3: CASSPADRAQPQHF; DNA: TGTGCCAGCAGCCCAGCGGACAGGGCACAGCCCCAGCATTTT
size: -; D: TRBD1; V: TRBV4-1; J: TRBJ1-2; CDR3: CASSQIITARQGARGYTF; DNA: TGCGCCAGCAGCCAAATAATCACTGCTCGACAGGGGGCGAGGGGCTACACCTTC
size: -; D: TRBD1; V: TRBV27; J: TRBJ1-2; CDR3: CASRNWDRGNGYTF; DNA: TGTGCCAGCAGAAACTGGGACAGGGGAAATGGCTACACCTTC
size: -; D: -; V: TRBV5-8; J: TRBJ2-1; CDR3: CASSGVQGPYNEQFF; DNA: TGTGCCAGCAGCGGGGTACAGGGTCCCTACAATGAGCAGTTCTTC
size: -; D: TRBD2; V: TRBV28; J: TRBJ2-3; CDR3: CASSDADLAASVNTQYF; DNA: TGTGCCAGCAGCGACGCTGATCTAGCGGCTAGCGTGAATACGCAGTATTTT
size: -; D: TRBD1; V: TRBV28; J: TRBJ2-2; CDR3: CASSTTGPLDTGELFF; DNA: TGTGCCAGCAGTACGACAGGGCCCTTGGACACCGGGGAGCTGTTTTTT
size: -; D: -; V: TRBV2; J: TRBJ1-1; CDR3: CASRGEGSREAFF; DNA: TGTGCCAGCAGGGGAGAGGGAAGTCGCGAAGCTTTCTTT
size: -; D: -; V: TRBV18; J: TRBJ2-7; CDR3: CASSPERQSYEQYF; DNA: TGTGCCAGCTCACCAGAGCGGCAATCCTACGAGCAGTACTTC
size: -; D: -; V: TRBV25-1; J: TRBJ1-3; CDR3: CASLDVRGCDTIYF; DNA: TGTGCCAGCCTCGACGTTCGAGGTTGCGACACCATATATTTT
size: -; D: -; V: TRBV7-6; J: TRBJ2-7; CDR3: CASSLTGGVNEQYF; DNA: TGTGCCAGCAGCTTAACCGGGGGTGTCAACGAGCAGTACTTC
size: few; D: TRBD2; V: TRBV2; J: TRBJ2-7; CDR3: CASSEGTSGSYEQYF; DNA: TGTGCCAGCAGTGAAGGGACTAGCGGGAGCTACGAGCAGTACTTC
size: -; D: TRBD2; V: TRBV5-1; J: TRBJ2-2; CDR3: CASSLRASGRANTGELFF; DNA: TGCGCCAGCAGCTTGCGGGCCTCCGGGAGGGCCAACACCGGGGAGCTGTTTTTT
size: -; D: -; V: TRBV4-3; J: TRBJ1-6; CDR3: CASSQNPTGVYNSPLHF; DNA: TGCGCCAGCAGCCAGAACCCGACAGGAGTTTATAATTCACCCCTCCACTTT
size: -; D: TRBD1; V: TRBV19; J: TRBJ1-2; CDR3: CASSIGRGRGYGYTF; DNA: TGTGCCAGTAGTATAGGGAGGGGGCGAGGCTATGGCTACACCTTC
size: -; D: -; V: TRBV5-1; J: TRBJ2-7; CDR3: CASSGDRYEQYF; DNA: TGCGCCAGCAGCGGCGACAGGTACGAGCAGTACTTC